A selection of T cell receptor beta chains follows, all from one sample in a study of blood T cell repertoires in COVID-19. The assay was immunoSEQ multiplex PCR, and TCRdb's table has in-frame clones only and misses some. The sample records 150,000 to 200,000 clones, around 80% being singletons. The material sequenced was peripheral blood. These receptors were collected from a human donor with acute or convalescent COVID-19. The donor label of this sample is uncertain. Both conserved end residues are part of each CDR3. The D gene is left open where the match is weak. Some rows mark clone size as missing; the rest say once, few, many or name a class of expanded clone.

J: TRBJ2-7; D: TRBD2; length: 15; V: TRBV19; size: -; DNA: TGTGCCAGTAGTATAGTAGCGGGAACCTCCTACGAGCAGTACTTC; CDR3: CASSIVAGTSYEQYF
J: TRBJ2-6; D: -; length: 19; V: TRBV2; size: -; DNA: TGTGCCAGCAGGGGCGGAGAGGCGACTATTAACTCTGGGGCCAACGTCCTGACTTTC; CDR3: CASRGGEATINSGANVLTF
J: TRBJ2-7; D: TRBD1; length: 13; V: TRBV5-1; size: -; DNA: TGCGCCAGCAGCTTGACAGGGGAATACGAGCAGTACTTC; CDR3: CASSLTGEYEQYF
J: TRBJ1-5; D: -; length: 14; V: TRBV6-5; size: -; DNA: TGTGCCAGCAGTTACACGTCGGGCAATCAGCCCCAGCATTTT; CDR3: CASSYTSGNQPQHF
J: TRBJ2-7; D: TRBD1; length: 13; V: TRBV18; size: -; DNA: TGTGCCAGCTCTCCGAGACAGGGTGAGGAGCAGTACTTC; CDR3: CASSPRQGEEQYF
J: TRBJ2-1; D: TRBD2; length: 20; V: TRBV3-1/TRBV3-2; size: -; DNA: TGTGCCAGCAGCCAAGTTGGACTAGCGGGAGGACCGAGTTCCTACAATGAGCAGTTCTTC; CDR3: CASSQVGLAGGPSSYNEQFF
J: TRBJ1-1; D: -; length: 16; V: TRBV19; size: many; DNA: TGTGCCTCCATGGGACACCTACCTGGGTTACGGACTGAAGCTTTCTTT; CDR3: CASMGHLPGLRTEAFF
J: TRBJ2-7; D: TRBD2; length: 14; V: TRBV6-2/TRBV6-3; size: -; DNA: TGTGCCAGCAGTTCCCTAGCGGGAGGCTACGAGCAGTACTTC; CDR3: CASSSLAGGYEQYF
J: TRBJ2-7; D: -; length: 15; V: TRBV30; size: few; DNA: TGTGCCTGGAGTGTATGGCACCAACCCACCCACGAGCAGTACTTC; CDR3: CAWSVWHQPTHEQYF
J: TRBJ2-1; D: -; length: 14; V: TRBV10-1; size: few; DNA: TGCGCCAGCAGTCGCGTCCTGAACTACAATGAGCAGTTCTTC; CDR3: CASSRVLNYNEQFF
J: TRBJ1-6; D: -; length: 15; V: TRBV9; size: -; DNA: TGTGCCAGCAGCGTAAATACCCAGGGTAATTCACCCCTCCACTTT; CDR3: CASSVNTQGNSPLHF
J: TRBJ2-7; D: TRBD2; length: 15; V: TRBV4-2; size: -; DNA: TGTGCCAGCAGCCAAGACCTAGCGGGAGGGTACGAGCAGTACTTC; CDR3: CASSQDLAGGYEQYF
J: TRBJ2-3; D: -; length: 13; V: TRBV30; size: -; DNA: TGTGCCTGGAGTGCGGGAGGCACAGATACGCAGTATTTT; CDR3: CAWSAGGTDTQYF
J: TRBJ2-1; D: TRBD2; length: 14; V: TRBV6-5; size: -; DNA: TGTGCCAGCTATCCGGGACTAGGTAGGCATGAGCAGTTCTTC; CDR3: CASYPGLGRHEQFF
J: TRBJ2-5; D: TRBD1; length: 14; V: TRBV7-9; size: -; DNA: TGTGCCAGCAGCCTCGGACAGGGACAAGAGACCCAGTACTTC; CDR3: CASSLGQGQETQYF
J: TRBJ2-7; D: -; length: 14; V: TRBV7-7; size: -; DNA: TGTGCCAGCAGCTTAGAAGGGAGTTCCTACGAGCAGTACTTC; CDR3: CASSLEGSSYEQYF
J: TRBJ2-5; D: TRBD2; length: 15; V: TRBV5-5; size: -; DNA: TGTGCCAGCAGCTTGTCGGGAGGGCGTCAAGAGACCCAGTACTTC; CDR3: CASSLSGGRQETQYF
J: TRBJ2-2; D: TRBD1; length: 16; V: TRBV10-2; size: -; DNA: TGCGCCAGCAGTGAGCAGGGGGCGAGAATATCCGGGGAGCTGTTTTTT; CDR3: CASSEQGARISGELFF
J: TRBJ1-1; D: -; length: 14; V: TRBV3-1/TRBV3-2; size: -; DNA: TGTGCCAGCAGCTCCACAGACAGGAACACTGAAGCTTTCTTT; CDR3: CASSSTDRNTEAFF
J: TRBJ2-1; D: TRBD2; length: 15; V: TRBV9; size: many; DNA: TGTGCCAGCAGCCCCTGGACTAGCGGGGCCAATGAGCAGTTCTTC; CDR3: CASSPWTSGANEQFF
J: TRBJ2-4; D: -; length: 11; V: TRBV20-1; size: -; DNA: TGCAGTGCTACCCAGGGTGACATTCAGTACTTC; CDR3: CSATQGDIQYF
J: TRBJ2-1; D: TRBD1; length: 15; V: TRBV11-2; size: -; DNA: TGTGCCAGCAGCAAGAGGGACAGGGGTAGGCATGAGCAGTTCTTC; CDR3: CASSKRDRGRHEQFF
J: TRBJ1-5; D: TRBD1; length: 14; V: TRBV5-1; size: -; DNA: TGCGCCAGCAGCTTTACAGGGGACAATCAGCCCCAGCATTTT; CDR3: CASSFTGDNQPQHF
J: TRBJ2-7; D: TRBD1; length: 15; V: TRBV6-6; size: -; DNA: TGTGCCAGCAGTCCACCGGGGACAGGGTCCCGCGAGCAGTACTTC; CDR3: CASSPPGTGSREQYF
J: TRBJ1-1; D: TRBD1; length: 14; V: TRBV7-2; size: -; DNA: TGTGCCAGCAGCTTAACAGGGGGGAACACTGAAGCTTTCTTT; CDR3: CASSLTGGNTEAFF
J: TRBJ1-4; D: -; length: 15; V: TRBV19; size: -; DNA: TGTGCCAGTAGTCTCCTCTCCCCATCATCAGGAAAACTGTTTTTT; CDR3: CASSLLSPSSGKLFF
J: TRBJ2-7; D: TRBD2; length: 16; V: TRBV30; size: once; DNA: TGTGCCTGGAGACAGGGACTAGCGGGAGGAGTGGACGAGCAGTACTTC; CDR3: CAWRQGLAGGVDEQYF
J: TRBJ2-1; D: TRBD1; length: 16; V: TRBV7-2; size: -; DNA: TGTGCCAGCAGCTCCAGGCAGGGGGCGTCTTACAATGAGCAGTTCTTC; CDR3: CASSSRQGASYNEQFF
J: TRBJ1-2; D: -; length: 14; V: TRBV28; size: -; DNA: TGTGCCAGCAGTTTATCAGTAACAGGGAGTGGCTACACCTTC; CDR3: CASSLSVTGSGYTF
J: TRBJ1-5; D: TRBD1; length: 12; V: TRBV12-3/TRBV12-4; size: once; DNA: TGTGCCAGCAGACAGGGGGCTCAGCCCCAGCATTTT; CDR3: CASRQGAQPQHF
J: TRBJ1-2; D: TRBD1; length: 14; V: TRBV27; size: -; DNA: TGTGCCAGCAGACGGACAGGGGGCAACTATGGCTACACCTTC; CDR3: CASRRTGGNYGYTF
J: TRBJ2-1; D: TRBD2; length: 14; V: TRBV6-5; size: few; DNA: TGTGCCAGCAGTTATAGCGGGACCACGAATGAGCAGTTCTTC; CDR3: CASSYSGTTNEQFF
J: TRBJ2-5; D: TRBD2; length: 17; V: TRBV4-1; size: -; DNA: TGCGCCAGCAGCCAAGTTGGGTTTAGCGGGAAACAAGAGACCCAGTACTTC; CDR3: CASSQVGFSGKQETQYF